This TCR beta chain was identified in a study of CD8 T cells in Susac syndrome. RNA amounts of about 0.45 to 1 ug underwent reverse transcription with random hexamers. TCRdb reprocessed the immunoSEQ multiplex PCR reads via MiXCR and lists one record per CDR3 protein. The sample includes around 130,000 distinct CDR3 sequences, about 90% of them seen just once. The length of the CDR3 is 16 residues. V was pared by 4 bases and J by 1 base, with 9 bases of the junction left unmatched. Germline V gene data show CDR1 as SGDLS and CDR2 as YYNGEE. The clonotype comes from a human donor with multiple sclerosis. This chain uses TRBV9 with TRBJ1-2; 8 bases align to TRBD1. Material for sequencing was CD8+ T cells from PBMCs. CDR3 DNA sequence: TGTGCCAGCAGCCATAACCCGGGACAGGTTAACTATGGCTACACCTTC. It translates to CASSHNPGQVNYGYTF.